The 27 T cell receptor beta chains listed next were all sequenced from one sample in a study of blood T cell repertoires in COVID-19. The repertoire was sequenced with immunoSEQ multiplex PCR; TCRdb's copy has only in-frame clones and lacks some. The table lists about 300,000 clones, just over 85% of them singletons. Sequenced: PBMCs or T cells enriched from blood (not recorded which). These receptors originate from a young man who had recovered from COVID-19.

The V call is TRBV7-2, the J call TRBJ2-1, with 11 bases identical to TRBD2. Germline trimming cut 4 bases from V and 7 bases from J; bases unmatched to any gene: 3. The CDR3 is 14 residues long. Germline CDR1 and CDR2: SGHTA and FQGNSA. Here the CDR3 reads CASSSGLAVNEQFF. CDR3 DNA: TGTGCCAGCAGCTCGGGACTAGCGGTAAATGAGCAGTTCTTC.

A single count supports this clone. The chain combines TRBV6-6 with TRBJ1-1; D not resolved. Germline loops: CDR1 MNHNY, CDR2 SVGAGI (reference sequence). The CDR3 sequence is 14 residues long. Trimming pared 10 bases from V and 0 bases from J, leaving 15 bases between. The CDR3 loop is CATKPGAMNTEAFF. The CDR3 nucleotides are TGTGCCACTAAACCGGGAGCCATGAACACTGAAGCTTTCTTT.

The chain uses TRBV4-1 and TRBJ1-1; 8 bases map to TRBD1. CDR3 size: 15 residues. The germline CDR1 and CDR2 sequences are MGHRA and YSYEKL. V shed 4 bases, J shed 2 bases, and the junction held 6 bases outside the gene matches. The CDR3 DNA reads TGCGCCAGCAGCCCCGGACAGGGAGCAAACACTGAAGCTTTCTTT. Translation gives CASSPGQGANTEAFF.

This chain links TRBV4-2 with TRBJ2-7; 8 bases are a match to TRBD2. Germline trimming cut 2 bases from V and 6 bases from J; bases unmatched to any gene: 21. There are 19 residues in the CDR3. Germline V gives CDR1 LGHNA, CDR2 YNFKEQ. In nucleotides, the CDR3 is TGTGCCAGCAGCCAAAGGAAGACCGGGACCTCGGACGGGAGGGGCGAGCAGTACTTC. Its protein product is CASSQRKTGTSDGRGEQYF.

This rearrangement joins TRBV30 to TRBJ1-1; the D gene is possibly TRBD1 (5 bases). Germline CDR1 is GTSNPN and CDR2 is SVGIG (reference sequence). Trimming cost V 5 bases and J 6 bases, with 13 bases left between them. The length of the CDR3 is 12 residues. The CDR3 loop reads CAWGREGPEAFF. The CDR3 nucleotides are TGTGCCTGGGGCAGGGAAGGCCCTGAAGCTTTCTTT.

The genes are TRBV2 and TRBJ1-5; D uncertain. CDR1 is SNHLY and CDR2 is FYNNEI in the germline V gene. The CDR3 has 14 residues. Trimming shortened V by 3 bases and J by 2 bases, and 8 bases separated the two germline ends. The CDR3 DNA reads TGTGCCAGCAGTGAGTCGAGTGGCAATCAGCCCCAGCATTTT. This encodes CASSESSGNQPQHF.

The V call is TRBV10-2, the J call TRBJ1-1; 10 bases fit TRBD1. Looked up from germline, CDR1 is WSHSY and CDR2 is SAAADI. There are 14 residues in the CDR3. After removal of 6 bases from V and 0 bases from J, the junction contained 1 base not matched to a gene. This CDR3 reads CASRTGGMNTEAFF. As DNA, the CDR3 is TGCGCCAGCAGGACAGGGGGCATGAACACTGAAGCTTTCTTT.

CDR3 residues: CASSLLGGAGMQETQYF. The CDR3 coding sequence is TGCGCCAGCAGCCTCTTAGGAGGGGCTGGTATGCAAGAGACCCAGTACTTC. The rearrangement joins TRBV5-1 to TRBJ2-5; maybe TRBD2 (6 bases). Trimming cost V 4 bases and J 2 bases, with 21 bases left between them. CDR1 and CDR2 (germline): SGHRS, YFSETQ. This CDR3 contains 17 residues.

V and J are TRBV21-1 and TRBJ2-7; TRBD2 is the table's D call and was not checked against the DNA. TRBV21-1 is annotated as a pseudogene. The CDR3 contains 19 residues. The CDR3 DNA reads as TGTGCCAGCAGCAATTGGGGGGGGATTTGCGGTGGAGGCTCCTACGAGCAGTACTTC. Amino acids: CASSNWGGICGGGSYEQYF.

The rearrangement joins TRBV7-6 to TRBJ1-1, with 7 positions matching TRBD1. There are 14 residues in the CDR3. V shed 7 bases, J shed 6 bases, and the junction held 11 bases outside the gene matches. Germline CDR1 is SGHVS and CDR2 is FNYEAQ. The CDR3 bases are TGTGCCAGCACTACCAATCAGGGGGACGCTGAAGCTTTCTTT. It specifies CASTTNQGDAEAFF.

V usage is TRBV3-1 (or the pseudogene TRBV3-2) and J usage is TRBJ2-3; 9 bases are a match to TRBD2. Germline-derived CDR1 and CDR2 are LGHDT and YNNKEL (reference sequence). With V trimmed by 0 bases and J by 2 bases, 6 bases remained unmatched. CDR3 length: 17 amino acids. CDR3 sequence: CASSQEIAGALTDTQYF. The CDR3 nucleotides read TGTGCCAGCAGCCAAGAGATAGCGGGGGCCCTCACAGATACGCAGTATTTT.

The V gene is TRBV4-1, the J gene TRBJ2-4, with 7 bases matching TRBD2. The CDR3 covers 20 residues. Germline V lookup: CDR1 MGHRA, CDR2 YSYEKL. V trimming: 0 bases; J trimming: 0 bases; junction bases outside the gene matches: 14. The CDR3 is CASSQDHKGPSGLAKNIQYF. Here the CDR3 DNA reads TGCGCCAGCAGCCAAGATCACAAGGGTCCTAGCGGTCTAGCCAAAAACATTCAGTACTTC.

V gene TRBV12-3 or TRBV12-4 combines with J gene TRBJ1-2; a possible D gene is TRBD1 (5 bases). The CDR3 runs 11 residues. V lost 6 bases and J 6 bases, leaving 8 bases between the germline ends. The CDR3 DNA reads TGTGCCAGCAGCCTAGGGGATGGCTACACCTTC. Protein: CASSLGDGYTF.

The chain recombines TRBV5-1 with TRBJ2-3; 9 bases agree with TRBD2. Losses at the gene ends were 0 bases for V and 2 bases for J; bases not matched to a gene: 4. This CDR3 has 16 residues. CDR1 and CDR2 from the germline V gene are SGHRS and YFSETQ. CDR3 sequence: CASSLAAGGVTDTQYF. The CDR3 coding sequence is TGCGCCAGCAGCTTGGCGGCGGGAGGGGTCACAGATACGCAGTATTTT.

This chain links TRBV6-5 with TRBJ1-6; maybe TRBD1 (5 bases). Trimming cost V 2 bases and J 9 bases, with 8 bases left between them. Germline V CDR1 and CDR2: MNHEY, SVGAGI. The CDR3 length is 13 residues. CDR3 in DNA: TGTGCCAGCAGTTACAACAGGTTTTCACCCCTCCACTTT. Its protein is CASSYNRFSPLHF.

V is TRBV12-3 or TRBV12-4 and J is TRBJ1-2; D not certain. The length of the CDR3 is 12 residues. Deletions cut 5 bases from V and 8 bases from J, with 12 bases between. CDR3 in DNA: TGTGCCAGCAGTCCTGGACTGCTCGGCTACACCTTC. Its translation: CASSPGLLGYTF.

V and J are TRBV2 and TRBJ1-3; D not certain. The germline V and J ends were trimmed by 6 bases and 4 bases, with 13 bases remaining between them. Per germline, CDR1 SNHLY and CDR2 FYNNEI. The CDR3 loop spans 14 amino acids. The DNA of the CDR3 is TGTGCCAGCAGCCCCAGTGGAGCGGGAAACACCATATATTTT. Translated: CASSPSGAGNTIYF.

The chain links TRBV6-5 to TRBJ2-1, with TRBD1 matching 8 bases. The CDR3 runs to 14 residues. The germline V gene encodes CDR1 MNHEY and CDR2 SVGAGI. The junction had 5 bases not matched to a gene; V was cut back by 2 bases and J by 8 bases. CDR3 nucleotides: TGTGCCAGCAGTTACATAGGACAGGGTTATGAGCAGTTCTTC. Translation: CASSYIGQGYEQFF.

Details on this clone: Other DNA sequences within the sample encode an identical CDR3. The V gene is TRBV11-2, the J gene TRBJ1-6; 7 bases fit TRBD1. CDR1 is SGHAT, CDR2 FQNNGV, per germline. The V and J ends lost 5 bases and 7 bases, in that order; junction bases with no gene match: 5. This CDR3 is built from 14 residues. CDR3 sequence: CASSPGQANSPLHF. CDR3 nucleotide sequence: TGTGCCAGCAGCCCCGGACAGGCCAATTCACCCCTCCACTTT.

This sequence joins TRBV28 and TRBJ2-7; D call uncertain. CDR3 length equals 16 residues. CDR1 and CDR2 from the germline V gene are MDHEN and SYDVKM. Trimming took off 4 bases at V and 0 bases at J, with 16 bases between the two ends. The CDR3 DNA reads TGTGCCAGCAGTTCCGGCGGTGTGACGAGCTCCTACGAGCAGTACTTC. As protein: CASSSGGVTSSYEQYF.

This chain uses TRBV5-1 with TRBJ2-4; TRBD2 is a possible D gene (6 bases). Germline CDR1 is SGHRS and CDR2 is YFSETQ. The V end was cut by 0 bases, the J end by 0 bases, with 13 bases between. The CDR3 consists of 17 residues. For the CDR3, the DNA is TGCGCCAGCAGCTTGGCCCCAGGGACTCTAGCCAAAAACATTCAGTACTTC. Translating gives CASSLAPGTLAKNIQYF.

The CDR3 DNA reads as TGTGCCAGCAGTGAATCCATAACAGGGGCGTATAGCAATCAGCCCCAGCATTTT. It is translated as CASSESITGAYSNQPQHF. The rearrangement links TRBV25-1 to TRBJ1-5, with 7 positions matching TRBD1. Unmatched junction bases numbered 9, after V lost 1 base and J lost 0 bases. The CDR3 is 18 amino acids. Germline loops: CDR1 MGHDK, CDR2 SYGVNS.

The chain has TRBV29-1 and TRBJ1-5, with D unclear. Trimming removed 4 bases from V and 0 bases from J, with 7 bases in between. CDR1 is SQVTM and CDR2 is ANQGSEA in the germline V gene. The CDR3 extends over 13 amino acids. Here the CDR3 DNA reads TGCAGCGTTGGATCAGATAGCAATCAGCCCCAGCATTTT. Protein product: CSVGSDSNQPQHF. The whole variable domain, filled in from reference TRBV29-1 and TRBJ1-5, reads SAVISQKPSRDICQRGTSLTIQCQVDSQVTMMFWYRQQPGQSLTLIATANQGSEATYESGFVIDKFPISRPNLTFSTLTVSNMSPEDSSIYLCSVGSDSNQPQHFGDGTRLSIL.

The J gene is TRBJ2-5, the V gene TRBV9; perhaps TRBD2 as D (5 bases). Germline lookup yields CDR1 SGDLS and CDR2 YYNGEE. Trimming took off 0 bases at V and 5 bases at J, with 20 bases between the two ends. The CDR3 extends over 17 amino acids. The CDR3 bases are TGTGCCAGCAGCGTAGACCCCGACGCAGAGGGCAGGGAGACCCAGTACTTC. It translates to CASSVDPDAEGRETQYF. The full variable domain, in which reference TRBV9 and TRBJ2-5 provide the parts outside the CDR3, is DSGVTQTPKHLITATGQRVTLRCSPRSGDLSVYWYQQSLDQGLQFLIQYYNGEERAKGNILERFSAQQFPDLHSELNLSSLELGDSALYFCASSVDPDAEGRETQYFGPGTRLLVL.

The rearrangement links TRBV30 to TRBJ2-3, with 16 bases fitting TRBD2. This CDR3 region has 17 residues. The V gene end was trimmed by 1 base and the J gene end by 4 bases; junction bases not matched to a gene: 5. Germline V gene lookup returns CDR1 GTSNPN and CDR2 SVGIG (reference sequence). The CDR3 DNA reads TGTGCCTGGAGTGGGACGGGACTAGCGGGAGGGGCAGATACGCAGTATTTT. Translation: CAWSGTGLAGGADTQYF.

The chain employs TRBV9 and TRBJ1-2; D uncertain. The CDR3 has 16 amino acids. Germline V CDR1 and CDR2: SGDLS, YYNGEE. V lost 4 bases and J 4 bases, leaving 20 bases between the germline ends. DNA of the CDR3: TGTGCCAGCAGCTCACTACGACCGGGTATGGGCTATGGCTACACCTTC. Protein: CASSSLRPGMGYGYTF. The variable domain in full, with the rest retrieved from reference TRBV9 and TRBJ1-2, is DSGVTQTPKHLITATGQRVTLRCSPRSGDLSVYWYQQSLDQGLQFLIQYYNGEERAKGNILERFSAQQFPDLHSELNLSSLELGDSALYFCASSSLRPGMGYGYTFGSGTRLTVV.

The J gene is TRBJ2-7, the V gene TRBV11-2, with a possible D match to TRBD2 (6 bases). The CDR3 contains 14 residues. The germline gives CDR1 SGHAT, CDR2 FQNNGV. Trimming removed 3 bases at V and 1 base at J, with 10 bases between. CDR3 coding DNA: TGTGCCAGCAGCTTCGAAGGAGGGTCCTACGAGCAGTACTTC. As protein: CASSFEGGSYEQYF.